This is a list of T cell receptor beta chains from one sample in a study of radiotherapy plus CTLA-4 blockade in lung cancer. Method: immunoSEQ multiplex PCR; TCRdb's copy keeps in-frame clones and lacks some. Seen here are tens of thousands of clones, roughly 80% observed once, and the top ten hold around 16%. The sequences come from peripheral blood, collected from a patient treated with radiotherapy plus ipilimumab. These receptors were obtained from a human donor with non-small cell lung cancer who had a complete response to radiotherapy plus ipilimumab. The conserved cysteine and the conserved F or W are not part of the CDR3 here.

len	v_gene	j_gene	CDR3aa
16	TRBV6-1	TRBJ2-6	ASSAQGTSGSGANVLT
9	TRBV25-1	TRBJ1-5	ASGQSQPQH
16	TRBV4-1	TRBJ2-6	ASSRPPGGLAGANVLT
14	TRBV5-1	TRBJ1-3	ASSPGQEISGNTIY
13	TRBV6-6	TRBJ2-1	ASRTGLAGGREQF
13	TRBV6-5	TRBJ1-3	ASSYGQDSGNTIY
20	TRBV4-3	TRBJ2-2	ASSPWAGGLAGEKGNTGELF
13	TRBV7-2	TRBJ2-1	ASSLGPEGYNEQF
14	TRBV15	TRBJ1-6	ATSRDRGRPNSPLH
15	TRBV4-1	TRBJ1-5	ASSQDQVSAAYQPQH
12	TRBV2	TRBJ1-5	ASRPGQGNQPQH
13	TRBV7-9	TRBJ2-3	ASSLDGHVADTQY
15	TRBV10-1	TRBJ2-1	ASSTGLAESSYNEQF
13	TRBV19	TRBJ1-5	ASSIADRGYQPQH
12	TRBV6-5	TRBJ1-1	ASVRSRQNTEAF
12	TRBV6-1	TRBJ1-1	ASSEGSMRTEAF
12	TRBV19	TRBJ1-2	ASSEPGQGGTVT
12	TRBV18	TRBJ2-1	ASSPSGTGNEQF
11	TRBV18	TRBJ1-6	ASSQGNGTPLH
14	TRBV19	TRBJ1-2	ASSPRQGLGSYGYT
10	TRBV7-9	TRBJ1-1	ASSLQNTEAF
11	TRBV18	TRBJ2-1	ASSRGPDNEQF
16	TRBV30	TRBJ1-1	AWRPLRDRGRLGTEAF